One sample yielded the 21 T cell receptor beta chains listed below, sequenced in a study of blood T cells in healthy people across ages. Together with a sample-barcoded 5' primer, a J-beta primer mix was included in a second PCR lasting roughly 6 to 12 cycles. TCRdb reprocessed the 5' RACE reads with MiXCR, giving one entry per CDR3 protein. There are 700,000 to 900,000 distinct CDR3 sequences in the sample; roughly 24% occur only once, and over 2.5% lies in the top ten. These data were likewise used in another study, on T cells of mothers and their children.

Sequences were obtained from blood. The receptors stem from a boy aged 10-17 years in good health.

The chain joins TRBV28 to TRBJ2-2; 9 bases are shared with TRBD1. CDR1 and CDR2 from the germline V gene are MDHEN and SYDVKM. With V trimmed by 0 bases and J by 3 bases, 8 bases remained unmatched. CDR3 length equals 18 residues. The CDR3 DNA is TGTGCCAGCAGTTTATGGCCGGGACAGGGACTTTACACCGGGGAGCTGTTTTTT. It codes for CASSLWPGQGLYTGELFF.

This clonotype was recorded a few times. The V call is TRBV7-2, the J call TRBJ1-6; D gene ambiguous. V was pared by 5 bases and J by 10 bases, with 12 bases between. This CDR3 is built from 13 residues. Germline loops: CDR1 SGHTA, CDR2 FQGNSA. CDR3 amino acids: CASSPPAVSPLHF. DNA of the CDR3: TGTGCCAGCAGCCCTCCCGCGGTCTCACCCCTCCACTTT.

The chain has TRBV6-1 and TRBJ1-5; D uncertain. V was pared by 1 base and J by 10 bases, with 14 bases between. CDR1 and CDR2 from the germline V gene are MNHNS and SASEGT. The CDR3 has 14 amino acids. This CDR3 reads CASSEDGKRVPQHF. CDR3 nucleotides: TGTGCCAGCAGTGAAGACGGTAAGAGGGTACCCCAGCATTTT.

This rearrangement joins TRBV24-1 to TRBJ2-5; 12 positions agree with TRBD2. The DNA end is a closer match to TRBJ2-1, so the J assignment may be wrong. The germline gives CDR1 KGHDR, CDR2 SFDVKD. The CDR3 runs to 17 residues. CDR3 amino acids: CATSDWTTSGGSGEQFF. The CDR3 DNA sequence: TGTGCCACCAGTGATTGGACGACTAGCGGGGGTTCAGGGGAGCAGTTCTTC.

The V and J genes are TRBV13 and TRBJ1-2; 7 bases are shared with TRBD1. The V segment lost 5 bases and the J segment 4 bases; nucleotides outside the gene matches: 4. Germline V gives CDR1 PRHDT, CDR2 FYEKMQ (reference sequence). There are 13 residues in the CDR3. The chain's CDR3 is CASSGTEIYGYTF. Here the CDR3 DNA reads TGTGCCAGCAGCGGGACAGAAATCTATGGCTACACCTTC. Variable domain in full (rest from reference TRBV13 and TRBJ1-2): AAGVIQSPRHLIKEKRETATLKCYPIPRHDTVYWYQQGPGQDPQFLISFYEKMQSDKGSIPDRFSAQQFSDYHSELNMSSLELGDSALYFCASSGTEIYGYTFGSGTRLTVV.

This clonotype came up a few times. V is TRBV20-1 and J is TRBJ2-5; possibly TRBD1 for D (6 bases). The better agreement between TRBJ2-7 and the DNA end casts doubt on the J call. Germline CDR1 and CDR2: DFQATT and SNEGSKA (reference sequence). CDR3 size: 14 residues. The CDR3, as DNA: TGCAGTGCTAGGGAGCCTGACAGGTCCCACGAGCAGTACTTC. Its protein is CSAREPDRSHEQYF.

This clonotype was seen only once. A junction end diverges from the germline sequence, so it may reflect a read error. The J gene is TRBJ2-1, the V gene TRBV6-5; D gene unclear. Germline CDR1 MNHEY, CDR2 SVGAGI. This CDR3 has 12 residues. The CDR3 DNA sequence: TGCGCCAGCAGTTCGCAATTCAATGAGCAGTTCTTC. It specifies CASSSQFNEQFF.

This clonotype has at least ten counts. The V call is TRBV7-2, the J call TRBJ1-1; no firm D call. V gave up 2 bases and J gave up 0 bases, with 4 bases separating them. CDR1 and CDR2 from the germline V gene are SGHTA and FQGNSA. The CDR3 is 13 residues long. CDR3 nucleotides: TGTGCCAGCAGCTTATCAGTGAACACTGAAGCTTTCTTT. Amino acid sequence: CASSLSVNTEAFF. Combining the CDR3 with reference TRBV7-2 and TRBJ1-1 gives the whole variable domain GAGVSQSPSNKVTEKGKDVELRCDPISGHTALYWYRQSLGQGLEFLIYFQGNSAPDKSGLPSDRFSAERTGGSVSTLTIQRTQQEDSAVYLCASSLSVNTEAFFGQGTRLTVV.

The chain combines TRBV29-1 with TRBJ2-3; D ambiguous. The CDR3 consists of 15 residues. V lost 4 bases and J lost 2, with 16 bases in between. CDR1 and CDR2 (germline): SQVTM, ANQGSEA. The CDR3 DNA sequence: TGCAGCGTTGGATCGGGTCAACCGAACACAGATACGCAGTATTTT. It translates to CSVGSGQPNTDTQYF.

The chain employs TRBV6-1 and TRBJ2-7; 10 bases agree with TRBD1. The CDR3 extends over 15 amino acids. The junction had 4 bases not matched to a gene; V was cut back by 3 bases and J by 2 bases. The germline V gene encodes CDR1 MNHNS and CDR2 SASEGT. CDR3 sequence: CASSDGTGATYEQYF. Here the CDR3 DNA reads TGTGCCAGCAGTGACGGGACAGGGGCCACCTACGAGCAGTACTTC.

This chain links TRBV7-8 with TRBJ2-3, with 7 bases matching TRBD2. Germline CDR1 reads SGHVS; CDR2 reads FQNEAQ. Trimming took 8 bases from V and 6 from J; bases not matched to a gene: 14. This CDR3 is built from 15 residues. The CDR3 DNA reads TGTGCCAGCTCGAATCGGGACTATGAGGTGGATACGCAGTATTTT. Translating it yields CASSNRDYEVDTQYF.

The table lists this clonotype with a few counts. The chain couples TRBV6-6 to TRBJ2-2, with D unclear. The V gene lost 6 bases and the J gene lost 5 bases, with 10 bases spanning the gap. Germline V gene sequence: CDR1 MNHNY, CDR2 SVGAGI (reference sequence). CDR3 length: 13 residues. The CDR3, as DNA: TGTGCCAGCAGCCCTGAATTAACCGGGGAGCTGTTTTTT. The encoded protein is CASSPELTGELFF.

The J gene is TRBJ2-5, the V gene TRBV2, with D hard to call. The J call may be mistaken, given a closer DNA end match to TRBJ2-7. The CDR3 spans 13 residues. CDR1 is SNHLY and CDR2 is FYNNEI in the germline V gene. The CDR3 DNA sequence: TGTGCCAGCAGTCCCGCTTTTACCTACGAGCAGTACTTC. Its translation: CASSPAFTYEQYF.

This chain joins TRBV5-1 and TRBJ1-3; D is unclear. V gave up 0 bases and J gave up 0 bases, with 13 bases separating them. CDR1 is SGHRS, CDR2 YFSETQ, per germline. The length of the CDR3 is 17 residues. Here the CDR3 reads CASSLEGGSSSGNTIYF. CDR3 DNA: TGCGCCAGCAGCTTGGAAGGTGGCAGTAGCTCTGGAAACACCATATATTTT.

V usage is TRBV4-1 and J usage is TRBJ2-3; 10 positions agree with TRBD2. After removal of 1 base from V and 8 bases from J, the junction contained 15 bases not matched to a gene. The CDR3 extends over 18 amino acids. Germline CDR1 is MGHRA and CDR2 is YSYEKL. In DNA, the CDR3 is TGCGCCAGCAGCCAAGCCCACTCAGTAGCGGGGGGCGGCGGTACGCAGTATTTT. Protein sequence: CASSQAHSVAGGGGTQYF.

The chain combines TRBV7-2 with TRBJ2-1, with 7 bases identical to TRBD2. J gave up 12 bases and V 5 bases, and 13 bases lay outside the gene matches. From germline, CDR1 is SGHTA and CDR2 FQGNSA. There are 14 residues in the CDR3. Here the CDR3 DNA reads TGTGCCAGCAGCCCGGGGAGGGCCCCACGGGTGCAGTTCTTC. It specifies CASSPGRAPRVQFF.

In this sample, this clonotype turned up a few times. The CDR3 DNA sequence: TGTGCCAGCAGCCACAGGGATTCGGGCTACACCTTC. This sequence encodes CASSHRDSGYTF. The chain has TRBV28 and TRBJ1-2, with D possibly TRBD1 on 6 matching bases. Looked up from germline, CDR1 is MDHEN and CDR2 is SYDVKM. The V end lost 6 bases, the J end lost 8 bases, and 13 bases lay between the germline ends. This CDR3 is built from 12 residues.

This chain's CDR3 is CAWSVPLAKNIQYF. In nucleotides, the CDR3 is TGTGCCTGGAGTGTACCACTAGCCAAAAACATTCAGTACTTC. V and J are TRBV30 and TRBJ2-4; no clear D gene. Trimming took 0 bases from V and 0 from J, leaving 6 bases between them. Germline loops: CDR1 GTSNPN, CDR2 SVGIG (reference sequence). The CDR3 runs 14 residues.

The chain couples TRBV2 to TRBJ1-6; a weak D match, TRBD1 (5 bases). Trimming cost V 3 bases and J 10 bases, with 10 bases left between them. There are 13 residues in the CDR3. Germline V gene lookup returns CDR1 SNHLY and CDR2 FYNNEI. This chain's CDR3 is CASSDVGVSPLHF. As DNA, the CDR3 is TGTGCCAGCAGTGATGTAGGGGTATCACCCCTCCACTTT.

This chain connects TRBV5-1 to TRBJ2-1; TRBD2 aligns across 11 bases. The trim removed 0 bases at V and 0 bases at J, leaving 5 bases unmatched. This CDR3 contains 18 residues. Germline loops: CDR1 SGHRS, CDR2 YFSETQ. CDR3 bases: TGCGCCAGCAGCTTGGGACTAGCGGGACAGAGCTCCTACAATGAGCAGTTCTTC. Translated, it gives CASSLGLAGQSSYNEQFF.

This clonotype was counted many times. The chain links TRBV4-1 to TRBJ2-5, with 8 bases lining up with TRBD1. J was trimmed by 5 bases and V by 4 bases; bases with no gene match: 12. The CDR3 covers 16 residues. Looked up from germline, CDR1 is MGHRA and CDR2 is YSYEKL. The CDR3 DNA follows: TGCGCCAGCAGCCGGGGACAGGTCGGGGTCTCGGAGACCCAGTACTTC. Its protein is CASSRGQVGVSETQYF.